The source of this T cell receptor (beta chain) is a study of T cell repertoires and leukemia-associated antigens. Study information: Each sample gave roughly 3.3 to 5.0 million effective reads.

Germline values: CDR1 SGHRS, CDR2 YFSETQ. Losses at the gene ends were 0 bases for V and 6 bases for J; bases not matched to a gene: 6. The CDR3 is made up of 15 amino acids. Broader study findings: V, J, VDJ and CDR3 counts did not differ significantly among groups.

TCRdb reprocessed the 5' RACE reads with MiXCR, giving one entry per CDR3 protein. The sample contains over 10,000 distinct CDR3 sequences, about 41% of which appear only once. The table lists this clonotype with a few counts. Antigen specificity is unknown. The sequenced sample was CD3+ T cells sorted from blood and cultured. The chain employs TRBV5-1 and TRBJ2-4, with 7 bases that match TRBD1. This receptor was obtained from a female donor in good health. In DNA, the CDR3 is TGCGCCAGCAGCTTGGCGCCCCGGACAGGAAACATTCAGTACTTC. Protein sequence: CASSLAPRTGNIQYF.